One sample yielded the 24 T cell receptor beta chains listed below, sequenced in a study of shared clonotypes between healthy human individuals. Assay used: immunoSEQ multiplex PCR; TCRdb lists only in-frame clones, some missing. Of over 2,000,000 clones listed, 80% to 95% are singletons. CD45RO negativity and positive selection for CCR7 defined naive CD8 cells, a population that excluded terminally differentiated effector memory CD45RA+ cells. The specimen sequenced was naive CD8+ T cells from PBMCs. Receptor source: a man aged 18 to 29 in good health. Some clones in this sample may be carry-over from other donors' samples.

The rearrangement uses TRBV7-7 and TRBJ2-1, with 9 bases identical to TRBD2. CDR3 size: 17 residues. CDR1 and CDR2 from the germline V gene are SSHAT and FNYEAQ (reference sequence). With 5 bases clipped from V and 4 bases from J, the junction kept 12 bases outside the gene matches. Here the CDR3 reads CASSPKPLAGSYNEQFF. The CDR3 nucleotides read TGTGCCAGCAGCCCCAAGCCACTAGCGGGTTCTTACAATGAGCAGTTCTTC.

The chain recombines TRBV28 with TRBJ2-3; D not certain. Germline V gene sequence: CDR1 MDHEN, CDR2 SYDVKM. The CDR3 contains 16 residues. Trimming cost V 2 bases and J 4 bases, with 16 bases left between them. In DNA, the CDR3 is TGTGCCAGCAGTTTAGCCCGCTTGGGCGGTGCAGATACGCAGTATTTT. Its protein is CASSLARLGGADTQYF.

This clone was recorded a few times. The CDR3 DNA is TGTGCCTGGAGTGACCCCTCGCAGCCCCAGCATTTT. Encoded protein: CAWSDPSQPQHF. The chain joins TRBV30 to TRBJ1-5; D is unclear. Between the trimmed V and J ends, which lost 1 base and 7 bases, there was a span of 8 bases. Germline lookup yields CDR1 GTSNPN and CDR2 SVGIG (reference sequence). This CDR3 has 12 amino acids.

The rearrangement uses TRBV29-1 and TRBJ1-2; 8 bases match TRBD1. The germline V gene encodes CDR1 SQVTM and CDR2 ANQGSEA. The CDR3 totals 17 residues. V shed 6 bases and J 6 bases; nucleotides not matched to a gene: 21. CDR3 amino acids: CSVPNSRADRAPDGYTF. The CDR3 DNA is TGCAGCGTCCCCAATTCCCGGGCGGACAGGGCCCCGGATGGCTACACCTTC.

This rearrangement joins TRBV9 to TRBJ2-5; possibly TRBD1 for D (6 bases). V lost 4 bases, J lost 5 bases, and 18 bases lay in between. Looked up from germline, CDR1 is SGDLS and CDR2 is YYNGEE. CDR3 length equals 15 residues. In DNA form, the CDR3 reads TGTGCCAGCAGCCCTATCCTGGACAGTTGGGAGACCCAGTACTTC. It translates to CASSPILDSWETQYF.

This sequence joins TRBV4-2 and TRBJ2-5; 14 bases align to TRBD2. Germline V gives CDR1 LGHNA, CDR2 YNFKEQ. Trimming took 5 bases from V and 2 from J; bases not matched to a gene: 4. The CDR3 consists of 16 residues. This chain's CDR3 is CASSVGTSGSQETQYF. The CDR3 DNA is TGTGCCAGCAGCGTGGGGACTAGCGGGAGTCAAGAGACCCAGTACTTC.

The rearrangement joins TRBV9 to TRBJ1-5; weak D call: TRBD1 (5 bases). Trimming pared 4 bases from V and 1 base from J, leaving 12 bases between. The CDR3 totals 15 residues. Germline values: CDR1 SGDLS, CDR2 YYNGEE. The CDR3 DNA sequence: TGTGCCAGCAGCCCTGGGGGGTGGAGCAATCAGCCCCAGCATTTT. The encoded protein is CASSPGGWSNQPQHF.

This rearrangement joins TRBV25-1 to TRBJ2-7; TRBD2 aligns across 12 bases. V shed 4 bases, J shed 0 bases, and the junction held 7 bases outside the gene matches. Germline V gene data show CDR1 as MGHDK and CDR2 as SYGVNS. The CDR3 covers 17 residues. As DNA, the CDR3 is TGTGCCAGCAGTGGGGTAGGACTAGCGGGGACCTCCTACGAGCAGTACTTC. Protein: CASSGVGLAGTSYEQYF.

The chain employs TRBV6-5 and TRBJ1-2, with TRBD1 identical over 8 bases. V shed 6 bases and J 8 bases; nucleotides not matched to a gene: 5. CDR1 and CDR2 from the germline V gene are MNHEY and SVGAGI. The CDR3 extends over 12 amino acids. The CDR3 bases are TGTGCCAGCAGCCGGACAGGGTTAGGCTACACCTTC. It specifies CASSRTGLGYTF.

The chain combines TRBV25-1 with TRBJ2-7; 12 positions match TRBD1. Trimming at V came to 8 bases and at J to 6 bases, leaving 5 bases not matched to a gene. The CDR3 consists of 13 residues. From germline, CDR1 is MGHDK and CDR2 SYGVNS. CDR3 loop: CASSGQGASEQYF. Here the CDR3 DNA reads TGTGCCAGCTCGGGACAGGGGGCTAGCGAGCAGTACTTC.

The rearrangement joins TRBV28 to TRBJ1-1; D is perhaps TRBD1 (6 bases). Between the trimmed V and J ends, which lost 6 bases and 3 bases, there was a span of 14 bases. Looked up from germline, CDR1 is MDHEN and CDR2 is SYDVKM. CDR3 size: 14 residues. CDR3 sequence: CASRWGLVYTEAFF. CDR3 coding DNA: TGTGCCAGCAGGTGGGGGCTGGTTTACACTGAAGCTTTCTTT.

The CDR3 coding sequence is TGCGCCAGCAGCCATGCGTCATCACGGTATGAGCAGTTCTTC. It encodes CASSHASSRYEQFF. V and J are TRBV4-3 and TRBJ2-1; D is unclear. Trimming pared 3 bases from V and 8 bases from J, leaving 14 bases between. The CDR3 length is 14 residues. Germline V gene sequence: CDR1 LGHNA, CDR2 YSLEER.

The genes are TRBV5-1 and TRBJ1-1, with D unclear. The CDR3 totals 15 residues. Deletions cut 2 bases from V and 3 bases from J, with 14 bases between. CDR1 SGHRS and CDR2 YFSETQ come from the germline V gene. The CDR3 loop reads CASSLMNNVDTEAFF. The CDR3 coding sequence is TGCGCCAGCAGCTTAATGAATAACGTGGACACTGAAGCTTTCTTT.

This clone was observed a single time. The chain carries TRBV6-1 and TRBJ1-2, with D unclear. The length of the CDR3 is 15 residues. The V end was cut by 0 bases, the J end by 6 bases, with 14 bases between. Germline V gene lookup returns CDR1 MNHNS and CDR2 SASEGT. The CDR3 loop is CASSEAPVGRHGYTF. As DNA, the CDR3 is TGTGCCAGCAGTGAAGCCCCGGTGGGCAGACATGGCTACACCTTC.

CDR3 residues: CASSGTGGEQYF. In DNA form, the CDR3 reads TGTGCCAGCAGTGGGACAGGGGGAGAGCAGTACTTC. The chain links TRBV6-5 to TRBJ2-7; TRBD1 agrees at 11 bases. V lost 5 bases and J lost 7; bases outside the gene matches: 1. CDR1 is MNHEY and CDR2 is SVGAGI in the germline V gene. The CDR3 is 12 residues long.

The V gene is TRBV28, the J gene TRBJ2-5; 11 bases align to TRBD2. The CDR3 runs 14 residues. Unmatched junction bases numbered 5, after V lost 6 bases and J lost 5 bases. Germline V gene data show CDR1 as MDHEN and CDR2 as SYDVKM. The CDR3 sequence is CASRLAGDMETQYF. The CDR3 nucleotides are TGTGCCAGCAGACTAGCGGGAGATATGGAGACCCAGTACTTC. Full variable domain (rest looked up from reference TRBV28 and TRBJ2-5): DVKVTQSSRYLVKRTGEKVFLECVQDMDHENMFWYRQDPGLGLRLIYFSYDVKMKEKGDIPEGYSVSREKKERFSLILESASTNQTSMYLCASRLAGDMETQYFGPGTRLLVL.

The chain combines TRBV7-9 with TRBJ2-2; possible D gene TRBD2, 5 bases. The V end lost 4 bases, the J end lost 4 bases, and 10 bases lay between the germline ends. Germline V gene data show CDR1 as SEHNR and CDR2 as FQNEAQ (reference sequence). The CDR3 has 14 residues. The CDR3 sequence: CASSSGLGTGELFF. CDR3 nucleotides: TGTGCCAGCAGCTCCGGACTTGGCACCGGGGAGCTGTTTTTT.

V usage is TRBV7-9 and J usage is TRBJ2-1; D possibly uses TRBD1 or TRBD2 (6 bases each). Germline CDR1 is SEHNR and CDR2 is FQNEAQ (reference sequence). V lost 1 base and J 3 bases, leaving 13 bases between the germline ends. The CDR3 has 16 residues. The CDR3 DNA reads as TGTGCCAGCAGCTTAGGCTTGGGGGGCTTCTACAATGAGCAGTTCTTC. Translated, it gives CASSLGLGGFYNEQFF.

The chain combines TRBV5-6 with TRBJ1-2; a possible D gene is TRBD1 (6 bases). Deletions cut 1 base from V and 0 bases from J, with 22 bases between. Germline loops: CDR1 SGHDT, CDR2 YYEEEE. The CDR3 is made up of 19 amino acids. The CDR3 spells CASSLFSSTHREANYGYTF. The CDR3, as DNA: TGTGCCAGCAGCTTGTTTTCCTCCACCCACAGGGAAGCTAACTATGGCTACACCTTC. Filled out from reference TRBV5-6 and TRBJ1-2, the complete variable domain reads DAGVTQSPTHLIKTRGQQVTLRCSPKSGHDTVSWYQQALGQGPQFIFQYYEEEERQRGNFPDRFSGHQFPNYSSELNVNALLLGDSALYLCASSLFSSTHREANYGYTFGSGTRLTVV.

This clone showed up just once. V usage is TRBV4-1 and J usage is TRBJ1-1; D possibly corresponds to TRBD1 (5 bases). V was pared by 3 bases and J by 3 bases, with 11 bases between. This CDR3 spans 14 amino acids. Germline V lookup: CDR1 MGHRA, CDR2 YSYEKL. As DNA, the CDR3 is TGCGCCAGCAGCCACCGGTCGGGGGACACTGAAGCTTTCTTT. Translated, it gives CASSHRSGDTEAFF.

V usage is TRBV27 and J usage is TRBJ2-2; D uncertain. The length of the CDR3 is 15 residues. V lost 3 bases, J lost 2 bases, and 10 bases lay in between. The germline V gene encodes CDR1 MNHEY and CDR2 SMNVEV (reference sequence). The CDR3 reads CASSFLAHNTGELFF. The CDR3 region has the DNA TGTGCCAGCAGTTTTTTGGCGCATAACACCGGGGAGCTGTTTTTT.

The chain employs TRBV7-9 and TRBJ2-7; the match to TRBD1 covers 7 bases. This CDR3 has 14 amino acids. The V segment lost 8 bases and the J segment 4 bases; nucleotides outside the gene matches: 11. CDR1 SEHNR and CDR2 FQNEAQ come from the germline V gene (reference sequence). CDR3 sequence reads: CASGSLLQGYEQYF. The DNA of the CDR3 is TGTGCCAGCGGCTCCCTGCTACAGGGGTACGAGCAGTACTTC.

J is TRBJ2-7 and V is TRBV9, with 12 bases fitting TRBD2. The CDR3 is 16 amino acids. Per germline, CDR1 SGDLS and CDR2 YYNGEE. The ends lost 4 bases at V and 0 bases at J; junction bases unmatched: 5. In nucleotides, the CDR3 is TGTGCCAGCAGCAAAACTAGCGGGGGGAGCTCCTACGAGCAGTACTTC. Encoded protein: CASSKTSGGSSYEQYF.

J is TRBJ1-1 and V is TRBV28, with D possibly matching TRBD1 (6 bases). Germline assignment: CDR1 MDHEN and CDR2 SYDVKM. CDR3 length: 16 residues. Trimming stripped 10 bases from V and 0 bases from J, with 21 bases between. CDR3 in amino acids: CAIEYRGGRVNTEAFF. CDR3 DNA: TGTGCCATCGAATATAGGGGGGGACGGGTGAACACTGAAGCTTTCTTT.